This T cell receptor (beta chain) was recovered during a study of T cells after yellow fever vaccination. This clonotype occurred a few times. A universal primer site and UMIs were added as TCR cDNA was made by 5'RACE template switching. MiXCR was run by TCRdb on the 5' RACE reads, yielding one entry per CDR3 protein. In the table there are more than 95,000 distinct CDR3 sequences, approximately 14% of which are singletons. The sequenced sample was CD8+ T cells sorted from PBMCs, obtained 5 days after the yellow fever booster vaccination. This clonotype was sampled from a man in his late teens or twenties who received the YFV17D yellow fever vaccine.

In DNA, the CDR3 is TGTGCCAGCAGTTATAGGACCATAGCGGGGGCTTACCAAGAGACCCAGTACTTC. This encodes CASSYRTIAGAYQETQYF. This chain connects TRBV7-2 to TRBJ2-5; 9 bases match TRBD2. The germline CDR1 and CDR2 sequences are SGHTA and FQGNSA. This CDR3 spans 18 amino acids. Trimming removed 6 bases from V and 0 bases from J; junction bases left unmatched: 14.